This TCR beta chain came from a study of metastatic and nonmetastatic thyroid tumors. Study background: Across blood and tumor or nodule tissue, repertoires from malignant and benign thyroid patients were compared with one another.

No treatment had been given to any patient before thyroid surgery. Per the original data handling: Researchers built a distant-metastasis classifier for papillary thyroid cancer that drew on CDR3 differences across clinicopathological groups. From the PCR reads, TCRdb re-called clones with MiXCR. The V and J calls, along with clone size, are taken from TCRdb and not from the paper's own processing. The sample consists of 32,000 or so clones, about 15% of them appearing once. Overall study findings and caveats: A significant increase in TCR beta diversity was reportedly seen in malignant thyroid tumors relative to benign nodules, in blood and tumor.

There are many counts of this clone. Its antigen is not known. Sequenced: blood. The source of this sequence is a male donor with papillary thyroid cancer or a benign thyroid nodule (not recorded which). Some clones in this sample may be carry-over from other donors' samples.

For the CDR3, the DNA is TGTGCCAGCAGCCTACAGGGGGCGGCTGGGGCCAACGTCCTGACTTTC. Translation: CASSLQGAAGANVLTF. This chain joins TRBV7-3 and TRBJ2-6; 9 bases agree with TRBD1. The germline gives CDR1 SGHTA, CDR2 FQGTGA. The trim removed 5 bases at V and 2 bases at J, leaving 4 bases unmatched. The CDR3 contains 16 residues. The entire variable domain, with the rest obtained from reference TRBV7-3 and TRBJ2-6, is as follows: GAGVSQTPSNKVTEKGKYVELRCDPISGHTALYWYRQSLGQGPEFLIYFQGTGAADDSGLPNDRFFAVRPEGSVSTLKIQRTERGDSAVYLCASSLQGAAGANVLTFGAGSRLTVL.